The entry below describes one T cell receptor (beta chain). Its antigen is as yet unknown. These data belong to a study of T cell responses to AZD1222 COVID-19 vaccine. Assay: immunoSEQ multiplex PCR; the TCRdb copy retains only in-frame clones and omits some. This table holds around 140,000 clones, approximately 93% found once. Study results and caveats: Donors were largely white British and mainly female; clonal diversity was possibly underestimated. Nearly half of spike-specific TCRs reportedly target unmutated variant regions.

V gave up 2 bases and J gave up 8 bases, with 9 bases separating them. Germline V gene data show CDR1 as MNHEY and CDR2 as SMNVEV (reference sequence). The CDR3 loop spans 12 amino acids. The clonotype was recovered from an adult who had recovered from COVID-19. The chain is built from TRBV27 and TRBJ1-1, with a weak D call TRBD1 (6 bases). Sequenced material: peripheral blood, taken after recovery from COVID-19. CDR3: CASSLIQGEAFF. DNA for the CDR3: TGTGCCAGCAGTTTAATACAGGGAGAAGCTTTCTTT.